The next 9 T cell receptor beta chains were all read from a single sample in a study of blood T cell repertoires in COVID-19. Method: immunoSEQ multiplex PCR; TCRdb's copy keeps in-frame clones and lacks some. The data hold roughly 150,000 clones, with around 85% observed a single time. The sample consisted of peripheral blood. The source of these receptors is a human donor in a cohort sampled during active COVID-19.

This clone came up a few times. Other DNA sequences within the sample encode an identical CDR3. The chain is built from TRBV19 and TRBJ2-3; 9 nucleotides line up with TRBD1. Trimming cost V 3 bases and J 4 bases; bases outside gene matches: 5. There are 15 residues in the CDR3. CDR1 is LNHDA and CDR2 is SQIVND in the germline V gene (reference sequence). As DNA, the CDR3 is TGTGCCAGTAGTATCCGGACAGGGGAATCAGATACGCAGTATTTT. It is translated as CASSIRTGESDTQYF.

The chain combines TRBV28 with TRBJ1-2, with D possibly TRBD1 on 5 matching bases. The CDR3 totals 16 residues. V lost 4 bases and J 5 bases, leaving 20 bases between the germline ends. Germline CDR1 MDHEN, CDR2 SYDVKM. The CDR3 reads CASSSAVAGRPYGYTF. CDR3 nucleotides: TGTGCCAGCAGTTCAGCCGTGGCAGGGCGGCCATATGGCTACACCTTC.

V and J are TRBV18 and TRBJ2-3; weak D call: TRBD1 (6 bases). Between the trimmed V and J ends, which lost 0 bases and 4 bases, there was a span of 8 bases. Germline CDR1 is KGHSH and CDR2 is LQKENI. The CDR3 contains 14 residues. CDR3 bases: TGTGCCAGCTCACCACCCGGGACATCAGATACGCAGTATTTT. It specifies CASSPPGTSDTQYF.

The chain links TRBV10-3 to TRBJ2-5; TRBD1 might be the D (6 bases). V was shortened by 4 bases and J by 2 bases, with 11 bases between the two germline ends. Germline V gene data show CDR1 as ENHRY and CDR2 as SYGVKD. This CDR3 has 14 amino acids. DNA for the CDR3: TGTGCCATCAGTGCCGGGACACAACAAGAGACCCAGTACTTC. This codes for CAISAGTQQETQYF.

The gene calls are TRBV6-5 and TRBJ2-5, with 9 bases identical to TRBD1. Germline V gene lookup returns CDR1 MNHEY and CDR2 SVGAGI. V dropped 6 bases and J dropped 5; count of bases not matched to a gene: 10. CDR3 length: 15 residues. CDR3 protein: CASSDPGTGRETQYF. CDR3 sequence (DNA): TGTGCCAGCAGCGACCCTGGGACAGGGAGGGAGACCCAGTACTTC.

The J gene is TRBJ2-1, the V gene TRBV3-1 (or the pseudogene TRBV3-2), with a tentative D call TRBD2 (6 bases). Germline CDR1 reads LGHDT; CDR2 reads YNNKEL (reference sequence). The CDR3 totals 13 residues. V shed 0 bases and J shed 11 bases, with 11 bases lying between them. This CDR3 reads CASSQEATSKQFF. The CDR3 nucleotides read TGTGCCAGCAGCCAAGAGGCCACTAGCAAGCAGTTCTTC.

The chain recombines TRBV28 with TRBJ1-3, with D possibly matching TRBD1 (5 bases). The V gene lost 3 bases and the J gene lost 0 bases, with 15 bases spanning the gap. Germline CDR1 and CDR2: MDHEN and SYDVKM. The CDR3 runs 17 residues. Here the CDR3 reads CASSLGPWIHSGNTIYF. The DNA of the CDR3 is TGTGCCAGCAGTTTGGGGCCGTGGATTCACTCTGGAAACACCATATATTTT.

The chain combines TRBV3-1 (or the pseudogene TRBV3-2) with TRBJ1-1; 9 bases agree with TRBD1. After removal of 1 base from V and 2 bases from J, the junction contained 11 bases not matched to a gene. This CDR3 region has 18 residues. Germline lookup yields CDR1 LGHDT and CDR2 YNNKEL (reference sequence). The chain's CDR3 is CASSQVVAVTGGNTEAFF. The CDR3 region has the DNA TGTGCCAGCAGCCAAGTCGTCGCGGTGACAGGGGGAAACACTGAAGCTTTCTTT.

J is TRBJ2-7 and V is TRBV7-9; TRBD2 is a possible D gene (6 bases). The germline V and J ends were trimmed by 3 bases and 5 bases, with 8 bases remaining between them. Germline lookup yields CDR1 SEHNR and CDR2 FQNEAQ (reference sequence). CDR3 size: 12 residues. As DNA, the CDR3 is TGTGCCAGCAGCTTGGACTACGACGAGCAGTACTTC. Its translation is CASSLDYDEQYF. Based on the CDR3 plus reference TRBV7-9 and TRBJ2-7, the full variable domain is DTGVSQNPRHKITKRGQNVTFRCDPISEHNRLYWYRQTLGQGPEFLTYFQNEAQLEKSRLLSDRFSAERPKGSFSTLEIQRTEQGDSAMYLCASSLDYDEQYFGPGTRLTVT.